Listed here are 25 T cell receptor beta chains from one sample, sequenced in a study of blood T cell repertoires in COVID-19. Method: immunoSEQ multiplex PCR; TCRdb's copy keeps in-frame clones and lacks some. The data contain approximately 270,000 clones, roughly 88% of them singletons. The sample taken for sequencing was peripheral blood. Receptors originate from a man older than 75 with acute or convalescent COVID-19.

CDR3 protein: CASSLALGQRETQYF. The CDR3 DNA sequence: TGTGCCAGCAGCCTAGCTTTGGGACAGAGAGAGACCCAGTACTTC. This chain connects TRBV13 to TRBJ2-5, with 7 bases aligning to TRBD1. The CDR3 runs 15 residues. Germline CDR1 is PRHDT and CDR2 is FYEKMQ (reference sequence). V gave up 5 bases and J gave up 4 bases; unmatched junction bases: 10. Variable domain in full (rest from reference TRBV13 and TRBJ2-5): AAGVIQSPRHLIKEKRETATLKCYPIPRHDTVYWYQQGPGQDPQFLISFYEKMQSDKGSIPDRFSAQQFSDYHSELNMSSLELGDSALYFCASSLALGQRETQYFGPGTRLLVL.

The genes are TRBV7-8 and TRBJ2-1; a weak D match, TRBD2 (5 bases). The V and J ends lost 4 bases and 9 bases respectively, with 19 bases between them. The length of the CDR3 is 15 residues. Germline loops: CDR1 SGHVS, CDR2 FQNEAQ. The CDR3 coding sequence is TGTGCCAGCAGCTCAGAGACCGGGGTTGAAAGTGAGCAGTTCTTC. It yields the protein CASSSETGVESEQFF.

V and J are TRBV5-1 and TRBJ2-3; 13 nucleotides line up with TRBD2. The CDR3 is 16 amino acids. Germline V gene sequence: CDR1 SGHRS, CDR2 YFSETQ. The junction had 4 bases not matched to a gene; V was cut back by 5 bases and J by 1 base. The CDR3 DNA follows: TGCGCCAGCAGGACTGGACTAGCGGGGGGCACAGATACGCAGTATTTT. This sequence encodes CASRTGLAGGTDTQYF.

The rearrangement links TRBV5-4 to TRBJ2-1, with unresolved D. V gave up 0 bases and J gave up 7 bases, with 8 bases separating them. Germline lookup yields CDR1 SGHNT and CDR2 YYREEE (reference sequence). The CDR3 spans 13 residues. CDR3 sequence (DNA): TGTGCCAGCAGCTTGGTGGGCCGGAATGAGCAGTTCTTC. It is translated as CASSLVGRNEQFF.

The V and J genes are TRBV7-2 and TRBJ2-2; 9 positions agree with TRBD2. The trim removed 0 bases at V and 1 base at J, leaving 0 bases unmatched. CDR3 length: 16 amino acids. Germline lookup yields CDR1 SGHTA and CDR2 FQGNSA. Here the CDR3 reads CASSLASGRNTGELFF. The CDR3 nucleotides are TGTGCCAGCAGCTTAGCTAGCGGGAGGAACACCGGGGAGCTGTTTTTT. The whole variable domain, remainder taken from reference TRBV7-2 and TRBJ2-2, is GAGVSQSPSNKVTEKGKDVELRCDPISGHTALYWYRQSLGQGLEFLIYFQGNSAPDKSGLPSDRFSAERTGGSVSTLTIQRTQQEDSAVYLCASSLASGRNTGELFFGEGSRLTVL.

The CDR3 sequence is CASSPSAVGEQYF. As DNA, the CDR3 is TGTGCCAGCTCACCTTCGGCGGTGGGCGAGCAGTACTTC. J is TRBJ2-7 and V is TRBV18; no reliable D call. CDR3 length: 13 residues. With 3 bases removed from V and 6 bases from J, the gap between germline ends came to 12 bases. Germline CDR1 KGHSH, CDR2 LQKENI.

J is TRBJ2-1 and V is TRBV9; 10 bases are a match to TRBD2. Per germline, CDR1 SGDLS and CDR2 YYNGEE. This CDR3 comprises 15 residues. V lost 1 base and J lost 8; bases outside the gene matches: 6. CDR3 amino acids: CASSVKSGRGHEQFF. The CDR3 nucleotides read TGTGCCAGCAGCGTAAAGAGCGGGAGGGGCCATGAGCAGTTCTTC. Complete variable domain (other parts from reference TRBV9 and TRBJ2-1): DSGVTQTPKHLITATGQRVTLRCSPRSGDLSVYWYQQSLDQGLQFLIQYYNGEERAKGNILERFSAQQFPDLHSELNLSSLELGDSALYFCASSVKSGRGHEQFFGPGTRLTVL.

The chain has TRBV7-9 and TRBJ2-4; the match to TRBD2 covers 9 bases. Germline V gene lookup returns CDR1 SEHNR and CDR2 FQNEAQ (reference sequence). The length of the CDR3 is 16 residues. V dropped 2 bases and J dropped 6; count of bases not matched to a gene: 8. DNA for the CDR3: TGTGCCAGCAGCTTATTTACTAGCGGGTTCGGAAACATTCAGTACTTC. It translates to CASSLFTSGFGNIQYF.

The chain employs TRBV7-9 and TRBJ1-2, with a possible D match to TRBD1 (6 bases). Trimming took 1 base from V and 6 from J, leaving 12 bases between them. The length of the CDR3 is 14 residues. Germline CDR1 SEHNR, CDR2 FQNEAQ (reference sequence). As DNA, the CDR3 is TGTGCCAGCAGCTTAGAGGTGACAGGAGATGGCTACACCTTC. Protein: CASSLEVTGDGYTF. Variable domain in full (rest from reference TRBV7-9 and TRBJ1-2): DTGVSQNPRHKITKRGQNVTFRCDPISEHNRLYWYRQTLGQGPEFLTYFQNEAQLEKSRLLSDRFSAERPKGSFSTLEIQRTEQGDSAMYLCASSLEVTGDGYTFGSGTRLTVV.

Comment on this clone: One end of the junction does not line up with germline, which may come from a read error. The chain joins TRBV7-7 to TRBJ2-5; 7 positions agree with TRBD1. The CDR3 totals 13 residues. Germline V gene data show CDR1 as SSHAT and CDR2 as FNYEAQ (reference sequence). The CDR3: CASSRQGRETQYF. The CDR3 DNA follows: TGTGCTAGCAGCAGACAGGGCAGGGAGACCCAGTACTTC.

The gene calls are TRBV29-1 and TRBJ1-1, with D uncertain. This CDR3 spans 14 amino acids. Germline CDR1 SQVTM, CDR2 ANQGSEA. The V and J ends lost 3 bases and 1 base respectively, with 12 bases between them. CDR3 nucleotides: TGCAGCGTTGATCCGGGAGGGCAGAACACTGAAGCTTTCTTT. This sequence encodes CSVDPGGQNTEAFF.

J is TRBJ2-2 and V is TRBV7-3; D may be TRBD2 (6 bases). The CDR3 runs to 17 residues. V lost 2 bases to trimming and J lost 7 bases, with 20 bases between them. Germline assignment: CDR1 SGHTA and CDR2 FQGTGA. For the CDR3, the DNA is TGTGCCAGCAGCTTAGAACCGGGACCTCGGAGGGGCGGGGAGCTGTTTTTT. As protein: CASSLEPGPRRGGELFF.

The chain employs TRBV7-9 and TRBJ1-4, with D tentatively TRBD1 (6 bases). Trimming removed 6 bases from V and 5 bases from J, with 16 bases in between. Germline V gene lookup returns CDR1 SEHNR and CDR2 FQNEAQ (reference sequence). The length of the CDR3 is 15 residues. CDR3 in DNA: TGTGCCAGCAGAAAAGGGGGGGCTTCGAATGAAAAACTGTTTTTT. Its protein is CASRKGGASNEKLFF. Filled out from reference TRBV7-9 and TRBJ1-4, the complete variable domain reads DTGVSQNPRHKITKRGQNVTFRCDPISEHNRLYWYRQTLGQGPEFLTYFQNEAQLEKSRLLSDRFSAERPKGSFSTLEIQRTEQGDSAMYLCASRKGGASNEKLFFGSGTQLSVL.

The rearrangement links TRBV7-9 to TRBJ1-1, with D possibly TRBD1 on 5 matching bases. With 5 bases removed from V and 5 bases from J, the gap between germline ends came to 15 bases. This CDR3 is 14 amino acids long. The germline V gene encodes CDR1 SEHNR and CDR2 FQNEAQ (reference sequence). CDR3 loop: CASSPHGARTEAFF. CDR3 DNA sequence: TGTGCCAGCAGCCCCCATGGGGCTAGGACTGAAGCTTTCTTT.

The rearrangement uses TRBV7-9 and TRBJ2-3, with D possibly matching TRBD2 (7 bases). Trimming left V 1 base short and J 1 base short, with 12 bases between. The CDR3 is made up of 16 amino acids. Germline lookup yields CDR1 SEHNR and CDR2 FQNEAQ (reference sequence). The CDR3 coding sequence is TGTGCCAGCAGCTTAGGAGGGGGGGAGGGCACAGATACGCAGTATTTT. Encoded protein: CASSLGGGEGTDTQYF.

This clone was seen a single time. This chain links TRBV2 with TRBJ2-7; TRBD2 aligns across 9 bases. This CDR3 contains 16 residues. The germline gives CDR1 SNHLY, CDR2 FYNNEI. The V gene end was trimmed by 6 bases and the J gene end by 2 bases; junction bases not matched to a gene: 11. CDR3 loop: CASRTPRLAGPYEQYF. CDR3 DNA sequence: TGTGCCAGCAGGACCCCGAGGCTAGCGGGACCCTACGAGCAGTACTTC.

A remark on this clone: Other DNA sequences in the same sample also yield this CDR3. The CDR3 DNA reads as TGTGCCAGCAGCTTGCGGGACAGGGGAATCTATGGCTACACCTTC. This sequence encodes CASSLRDRGIYGYTF. The chain uses TRBV7-9 and TRBJ1-2; TRBD1 matches 10 bases. This CDR3 has 15 residues. V was pared by 3 bases and J by 4 bases, with 5 bases of the junction left unmatched. Germline assignment: CDR1 SEHNR and CDR2 FQNEAQ (reference sequence).

This sequence joins TRBV27 and TRBJ1-2, with 7 positions matching TRBD1. V was clipped by 5 bases and J by 4 bases; unmatched bases: 16. There are 17 residues in the CDR3. Germline lookup yields CDR1 MNHEY and CDR2 SMNVEV (reference sequence). The CDR3 region is CASSPEPLGGTSYGYTF. CDR3 coding DNA: TGTGCCAGCAGTCCCGAGCCCTTAGGGGGCACGAGCTATGGCTACACCTTC.

This chain joins TRBV3-1 (or the pseudogene TRBV3-2) and TRBJ1-2; 7 bases are shared with TRBD1. CDR1 is LGHDT and CDR2 is YNNKEL in the germline V gene (reference sequence). This CDR3 comprises 12 residues. V was clipped by 3 bases and J by 14 bases; unmatched bases: 9. DNA of the CDR3: TGTGCCAGCAGCCAGACAGGGCCCCTTCAAACCTTC. Encoded protein: CASSQTGPLQTF.

This chain connects TRBV4-3 to TRBJ2-2; weak D call: TRBD2 (6 bases). CDR3 length equals 16 residues. Germline loops: CDR1 LGHNA, CDR2 YSLEER. V gave up 0 bases and J gave up 4 bases, with 12 bases separating them. CDR3 in DNA: TGCGCCAGCAGCCAAGAAGGAGCGGGCCCCACCGGGGAGCTGTTTTTT. It is translated as CASSQEGAGPTGELFF.

The J gene is TRBJ2-3, the V gene TRBV18; the D is unclear. The V gene's germline CDR1 is KGHSH and CDR2 LQKENI. This CDR3 is 14 amino acids long. V dropped 3 bases and J dropped 4 bases, with 11 bases sitting between them. The CDR3 DNA follows: TGTGCCAGCTCACCCTTAGCTCCCCCAGATACGCAGTATTTT. It specifies CASSPLAPPDTQYF.

The chain employs TRBV7-9 and TRBJ1-4; TRBD1 matches at 7 bases. CDR1 SEHNR and CDR2 FQNEAQ come from the germline V gene (reference sequence). This CDR3 is 15 amino acids long. Trimming removed 5 bases from V and 8 bases from J; junction bases left unmatched: 11. The CDR3, as DNA: TGTGCCAGCAGCCCCCCGACAGGGCACGGGGAAAAACTGTTTTTT. Protein: CASSPPTGHGEKLFF. Using reference TRBV7-9 and TRBJ1-4 for the parts outside the CDR3, the full variable domain is DTGVSQNPRHKITKRGQNVTFRCDPISEHNRLYWYRQTLGQGPEFLTYFQNEAQLEKSRLLSDRFSAERPKGSFSTLEIQRTEQGDSAMYLCASSPPTGHGEKLFFGSGTQLSVL.

The V call is TRBV3-1 (or the pseudogene TRBV3-2), the J call TRBJ2-5, with D tentatively TRBD1 (6 bases). Germline CDR1 is LGHDT and CDR2 is YNNKEL (reference sequence). CDR3 size: 19 residues. V shed 0 bases and J shed 0 bases, with 20 bases lying between them. The CDR3 reads CASSQEGTTQLSYQETQYF. CDR3 DNA sequence: TGTGCCAGCAGCCAAGAAGGGACAACTCAACTTTCATACCAAGAGACCCAGTACTTC.

The chain couples TRBV24-1 to TRBJ2-5; 12 nucleotides line up with TRBD1. The CDR3 length is 16 residues. The V segment lost 4 bases and the J segment 3 bases; nucleotides outside the gene matches: 5. The V gene's germline CDR1 is KGHDR and CDR2 SFDVKD. CDR3 sequence (DNA): TGTGCCACCAGTGACCCCGGGACAGGGGGCGAAGAGACCCAGTACTTC. As protein: CATSDPGTGGEETQYF.

The CDR3 DNA is TGTGCCAGCAGCCCCCCAGCGGGAGGGCCGAGCACCGGGGAGCTGTTTTTT. Translation gives CASSPPAGGPSTGELFF. The chain couples TRBV3-1 (or the pseudogene TRBV3-2) to TRBJ2-2, with 10 bases that match TRBD2. The ends lost 4 bases at V and 4 bases at J; junction bases unmatched: 9. The V gene's germline CDR1 is LGHDT and CDR2 YNNKEL (reference sequence). The CDR3 loop spans 17 amino acids.